The clone carrying this T cell receptor beta chain came up a few times. Alongside a J-beta primer mix, a sample-barcoded 5' primer served in a second PCR lasting 7 to 11 cycles. TCRdb re-derived calls from the 5' RACE reads in MiXCR, one entry per CDR3 protein. Of about 800,000 distinct CDR3 sequences in the sample, around 25% were seen once. RNA extraction gave at least 5.5 micrograms of total RNA per sample. The data were obtained in a study of blood T cells in healthy people across ages. Trimming removed 3 bases from V and 4 bases from J, with 10 bases in between. Germline CDR1 and CDR2: SGDLS and YYNGEE. The CDR3 totals 13 residues. The same specimen was also included in a second study, on T cells of mothers and their children. In that study: The TCR beta CDR3 read count exceeded 9 million for each mother and was about 3.1 million for each child.

The chain recombines TRBV9 with TRBJ2-5; D gene uncertain. The sequence derives from a boy aged 5-17 years in good health. The sequencing input was blood. The CDR3 DNA sequence: TGTGCCAGCAGCGCACGGACGATAGAGACCCAGTACTTC. It translates to CASSARTIETQYF. Variable domain in full (rest from reference TRBV9 and TRBJ2-5): DSGVTQTPKHLITATGQRVTLRCSPRSGDLSVYWYQQSLDQGLQFLIQYYNGEERAKGNILERFSAQQFPDLHSELNLSSLELGDSALYFCASSARTIETQYFGPGTRLLVL.